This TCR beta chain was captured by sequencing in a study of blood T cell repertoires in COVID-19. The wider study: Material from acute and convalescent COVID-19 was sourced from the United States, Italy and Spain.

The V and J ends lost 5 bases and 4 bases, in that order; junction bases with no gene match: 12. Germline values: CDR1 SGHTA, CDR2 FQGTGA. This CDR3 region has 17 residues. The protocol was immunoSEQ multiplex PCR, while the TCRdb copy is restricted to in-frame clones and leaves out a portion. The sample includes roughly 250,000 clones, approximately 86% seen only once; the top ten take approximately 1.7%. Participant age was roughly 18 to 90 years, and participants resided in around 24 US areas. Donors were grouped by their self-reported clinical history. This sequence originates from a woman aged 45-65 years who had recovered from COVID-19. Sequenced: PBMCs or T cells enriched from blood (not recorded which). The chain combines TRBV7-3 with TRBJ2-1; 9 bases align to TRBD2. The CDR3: CASSLRTSANLYNEQFF. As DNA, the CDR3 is TGTGCCAGCAGCCTTAGGACTAGCGCGAACCTTTACAATGAGCAGTTCTTC.